This is a list of T cell receptor beta chains from one sample in a study of T cell changes during pregnancy in multiple sclerosis. Using immunoSEQ multiplex PCR, the repertoire was profiled, and TCRdb retains in-frame clones only, with some absent. The sample gives around 21,000 clones, approximately 90% of which show up once; 6.5% to 9% is in the top ten. The material sequenced was CD8+ T cells from peripheral blood mononuclear cells, taken in the third trimester of pregnancy. The source of these receptors is a female donor in good health, enrolled as a control in a pregnancy study. The CDR3 runs from the conserved cysteine through the conserved F or W. D genes are given only for firm matches. Not every row has a clone size; where given, it reads once, few, many or a size class.

J	D	size	V	DNA	CDR3
TRBJ2-1	NA	NA	TRBV5-1	TGCGCCAGCAGCTTCACAGGGACTGAGCAGTTCTTC	CASSFTGTEQFF
TRBJ2-1	NA	NA	TRBV14	TGTGCCAGCAGCCAACGTCCTAGCTTTGTTCCTTCAGTCTACAATGAGCAGTTCTTC	CASSQRPSFVPSVYNEQFF
TRBJ1-2	NA	NA	TRBV5-4	TGTGCCAGCAGCTTGGACAGGGCCCTAAGGATCTATGGCTACACCTTC	CASSLDRALRIYGYTF
TRBJ1-1	TRBD1	NA	TRBV18	TGTGCCAGCTCACCGGACAGGGTAGGCACTGAAGCTTTCTTT	CASSPDRVGTEAFF
TRBJ2-5	TRBD2	NA	TRBV13	TGTGCCAGCAGCCCCCCGCGGGGGGCCCAAGAGACCCAGTACTTC	CASSPPRGAQETQYF
TRBJ2-1	NA	NA	TRBV27	TGTGCCAGCAGCCAGGGAAGCTCCTACAATGAGCAGTTCTTC	CASSQGSSYNEQFF
TRBJ2-3	TRBD2	NA	TRBV12-5	TGTGCTAGTGGTTTGGTCGGGGCTAGCGGGCCAGATACGCAGTATTTT	CASGLVGASGPDTQYF
TRBJ1-1	NA	NA	TRBV5-6	TGTGCCAGCAGCTTGACTGACAGACGAAACACTGAAGCTTTCTTT	CASSLTDRRNTEAFF
TRBJ1-2	NA	NA	TRBV5-1	TGCGCCAGCGGAGACAGGGGCTACACCTTC	CASGDRGYTF
TRBJ2-7	NA	NA	TRBV6-1	TGTGCCAGCAGTGCCCCCTCCTACTTCACTGTCGTTTCCTACGAGCAGTACTTC	CASSAPSYFTVVSYEQYF
TRBJ2-7	TRBD1	NA	TRBV5-4	TGTGCCAGCAGGACAGGGAACTACGAGCAGTACTTC	CASRTGNYEQYF
TRBJ2-5	NA	NA	TRBV6-5	TGTGCCAGCATCAGTGGAGAGACCCAGTACTTC	CASISGETQYF
TRBJ1-4	TRBD1	few	TRBV4-1	TGCGCCAGCAGCCAAGGGGACAGGGGTTTAGAAGCTAATGAAAAACTGTTTTTT	CASSQGDRGLEANEKLFF
TRBJ2-7	TRBD2	NA	TRBV4-1	TGCGCCAGCAGCCAAAGACTAGCGGGGGACTACGAGCAGTACTTC	CASSQRLAGDYEQYF
TRBJ2-7	TRBD2	NA	TRBV10-3	TGTGCCATCAGTCCCAGCGGGACCCGCTCCTACGAGCAGTACTTC	CAISPSGTRSYEQYF
TRBJ1-4	NA	NA	TRBV27	TGTGCCAGCAGTCGGAAGAGCGGGGCAAATGAAAAACTGTTTTTT	CASSRKSGANEKLFF
TRBJ2-2	TRBD2	NA	TRBV11-3	TGTGCCAGCAGCCACCACCTAGCGGGCGTCGGGGAGCTGTTTTTT	CASSHHLAGVGELFF
TRBJ2-5	NA	NA	TRBV4-2	TGTGCCAGCAGCCAAGATTTCCAGGGCTCACAAGAGACCCAGTACTTC	CASSQDFQGSQETQYF
TRBJ2-5	NA	NA	TRBV27	TGTGCCAGCAGTTTGGTGGATGAGGTGGTGACCCAGTACTTC	CASSLVDEVVTQYF
TRBJ2-7	TRBD2	NA	TRBV11-2	TGTGCCAGCAGCTTAATCGGACTAGCGGGGTACTCCTACGAGCAGTACTTC	CASSLIGLAGYSYEQYF
TRBJ2-1	TRBD2	few	TRBV28	TGTGCCAGCAGTCCGCGGACTAGTCGCTATGAGCAGTTCTTC	CASSPRTSRYEQFF
TRBJ1-5	NA	NA	TRBV27	TGTGCCAGCAGTTTCGTCAATCAGCCCCAGCATTTT	CASSFVNQPQHF
TRBJ2-1	NA	NA	TRBV15	TGTGCCACCAGCAGCGGACGGGGTTATGAGCAGTTCTTC	CATSSGRGYEQFF
TRBJ2-2	NA	NA	TRBV25-1	TGTGCCAGCAGTGAAAGAGACAGCCTGACCGGGGAGCTGTTTTTT	CASSERDSLTGELFF